The clone carrying this T cell receptor (beta chain) came up a few times. The antigen is unknown. CDR3 and TCR beta VDJ profiling relied on genomic DNA as the template. Each CDR3 protein gets one entry after TCRdb re-called the reads with MiXCR. There are under 200,000 distinct CDR3 sequences in the sample; just under 50% occur only once, and approximately 9.7% lies in the top ten. The data originate from a study of CD8+CD57+ T cells in acquired aplastic anemia. An expansion of CD8+CD57+ cells by flow cytometry had been shown in patients chosen for sequencing. Study findings and constraints: Shared by patients and controls, nearly 30 CD8+ CDR3s were abundant in patients.

The sequenced sample was sorted CD4+, CD8+, or CD8+CD57+ T cells (not recorded which) from PBMCs. The sequence derives from a human donor with aplastic anemia.

This CDR3 reads CASSQGQGMWNTEAFF. The DNA for the CDR3 is TGTGCCAGTAGCCAGGGACAGGGGATGTGGAACACTGAAGCTTTCTTT. This chain links TRBV19 with TRBJ1-1, with 10 bases identical to TRBD1. The CDR3 sequence is 16 residues long. Germline lookup yields CDR1 LNHDA and CDR2 SQIVND (reference sequence). The V and J ends lost 6 bases and 1 base, in that order; junction bases with no gene match: 8.